This T cell receptor (beta chain) originates from a study of Tregs in tolerant kidney transplant recipients. The CDR3 is made up of 12 amino acids. CDR1 is MDHEN, CDR2 SYDVKM, per germline. With 3 bases clipped from V and 12 bases from J, the junction kept 6 bases outside the gene matches. In regard to this clone: Antigen specificity is unknown.

This table comes from immunoSEQ multiplex PCR, and its TCRdb copy is limited to in-frame clones, with some not included. This table has a few thousand clones, about 90% appearing once. The J gene is TRBJ2-3, the V gene TRBV28, with 7 bases aligning to TRBD1. The sequencing here drew on Tregs from blood cultured with allogeneic cells, taken before the transplant. The clonotype comes from a human patient who received a combined kidney and bone marrow transplant. CDR3 amino acids: CASSFGTVGQYF. In DNA, the CDR3 is TGTGCCAGCAGTTTCGGGACAGTAGGCCAGTATTTT.